Listed below are T cell receptor beta chains from one sample, sequenced in a study of OX40 agonist ivuxolimab in advanced cancers. Here immunoSEQ multiplex PCR was the method, and the copy in TCRdb shows in-frame clones only, minus some. The sample carries 50,000 or so clones, about nine tenths recorded once. Material: CD4+ or CD8+ T cells sorted from blood, obtained in a trial of the OX40 agonist ivuxolimab. Every receptor here comes from an adult with an advanced solid tumor such as melanoma, head and neck, liver or kidney cancer. Each CDR3 is given with its conserved first and last residue. Each record gives: V gene, clone size, D gene, J gene, CDR3 protein, CDR3 DNA. The D gene is left open where the match is weak. Where a row states a size, it is once, few, many or the class of an expanded clone; other rows omit it.

>TRBV5-1|-|-|TRBJ2-5
CASSSGGSQETQYF
TGCGCCAGCAGCTCCGGGGGATCCCAAGAGACCCAGTACTTC
>TRBV9|-|TRBD2|TRBJ2-3
CASSDPIGTSGLSTDTQYF
TGTGCCAGCAGCGATCCCATTGGGACTAGCGGCCTAAGCACAGATACGCAGTATTTT
>TRBV7-9|-|-|TRBJ1-6
CASSSSGWGNSPLHF
TGTGCCAGCAGCTCCTCCGGCTGGGGTAATTCACCCCTCCACTTT
>TRBV19|-|TRBD2|TRBJ2-1
CASSIARGVASYNEQFF
TGTGCCAGTAGTATAGCTCGGGGGGTGGCCTCCTACAATGAGCAGTTCTTC
>TRBV5-1|once|-|TRBJ1-1
CASSRGNTEAFF
TGCGCCAGCAGCCGAGGGAACACTGAAGCTTTCTTT
>TRBV6-5|-|TRBD1|TRBJ2-1
CASRNRGLEQFF
TGTGCCAGCAGGAACAGGGGGCTAGAGCAGTTCTTC
>TRBV2|-|-|TRBJ2-4
CASSEFGENIQYF
TGTGCCAGCAGTGAGTTTGGGGAAAACATTCAGTACTTC
>TRBV29-1|-|-|TRBJ1-2
CSVGQLYGYTF
TGCAGCGTTGGACAGCTCTATGGCTACACCTTC
>TRBV30|-|-|TRBJ1-1
CAWKRTELNTEAFF
TGTGCCTGGAAAAGGACGGAGTTGAACACTGAAGCTTTCTTT
>TRBV27|-|TRBD1|TRBJ1-6
CASTNQGANNSPLHF
TGTGCCAGCACCAACCAGGGGGCCAATAATTCACCCCTCCACTTT
>TRBV7-9|-|TRBD1|TRBJ2-6
CASSFYRGPQIAGANVLTF
TGTGCCAGCAGCTTCTACAGGGGGCCCCAAATAGCTGGGGCCAACGTCCTGACTTTC
>TRBV10-2|-|-|TRBJ1-5
CASSATGTSNQPQHF
TGCGCCAGCAGTGCTACAGGGACGAGCAATCAGCCCCAGCATTTT
>TRBV5-1|few|-|TRBJ1-1
CASSGGQNTEAFF
TGCGCCAGCAGCGGGGGACAGAACACTGAAGCTTTCTTT
>TRBV18|-|TRBD1|TRBJ2-7
CASSPRGQGAVSYEQYF
TGTGCCAGCTCACCAAGGGGGCAGGGGGCCGTCTCCTACGAGCAGTACTTC
>TRBV6-5|-|-|TRBJ2-7
CASSYSGQESYEQYF
TGTGCCAGCAGTTACTCAGGGCAGGAAAGCTACGAGCAGTACTTC
>TRBV6-6|-|TRBD1|TRBJ2-3
CASRGTVAFSQYF
TGTGCCAGCAGGGGGACAGTTGCCTTTTCGCAGTATTTT
>TRBV21-1|-|-|TRBJ2-7
CASSKVRQGWEQYF
TGTGCCAGCAGCAAAGTAAGACAGGGCTGGGAGCAGTACTTC
>TRBV18|-|TRBD2|TRBJ2-5
CASSPAGGLETQYF
TGTGCCAGCTCACCAGCGGGGGGGCTCGAGACCCAGTACTTC
>TRBV13|-|TRBD2|TRBJ2-3
CASSFTPRVAGGPSTDTQYF
TGTGCCAGCAGCTTCACCCCCCGGGTAGCGGGGGGGCCTAGCACAGATACGCAGTATTTT
>TRBV5-1|few|-|TRBJ2-5
CASSLGQETQYF
TGCGCCAGCAGCTTGGGCCAAGAGACCCAGTACTTC
>TRBV29-1|-|-|TRBJ1-2
CSVEEAGHHTF
TGCAGCGTTGAAGAGGCAGGCCACCACACCTTC
>TRBV18|-|-|TRBJ2-2
CASATWPQGSSTGELFF
TGTGCCAGCGCTACCTGGCCGCAGGGGTCCTCCACCGGGGAGCTGTTTTTT
>TRBV4-2|-|-|TRBJ1-6
CASSLAEGYYNSPLHF
TGTGCCAGCAGCTTGGCCGAGGGTTACTATAATTCACCCCTCCACTTT
>TRBV6-5|-|-|TRBJ1-4
CASYTFRAPTEKLFF
TGTGCCAGCTATACCTTCAGGGCCCCAACGGAAAAACTGTTTTTT
>TRBV19|-|-|TRBJ2-2
CASSIGPETGELFF
TGTGCCAGTAGTATAGGTCCCGAAACCGGGGAGCTGTTTTTT
>TRBV6-5|-|TRBD1|TRBJ1-1
CAISGAGGFEAFF
TGTGCCATCAGTGGCGCAGGGGGCTTTGAAGCTTTCTTT
>TRBV5-1|-|-|TRBJ1-1
CASSLKAGSTEAFF
TGCGCCAGCAGCTTGAAGGCAGGGTCCACTGAAGCTTTCTTT
>TRBV19|-|-|TRBJ1-4
CASGKGRNEKLFF
TGTGCCAGTGGGAAAGGGAGAAATGAAAAACTGTTTTTT
>TRBV14|-|-|TRBJ1-1
CASSPRGDAEAFF
TGTGCCAGCAGCCCCCGTGGGGACGCTGAAGCTTTCTTT
>TRBV30|once|TRBD2|TRBJ2-2
CAWSVRAGANTGELFF
TGTGCCTGGAGTGTACGGGCGGGGGCGAACACCGGGGAGCTGTTTTTT
>TRBV6-5|-|-|TRBJ1-2
CASSRTTGYYGYTF
TGTGCCAGCAGTCGAACAACGGGGTACTATGGCTACACCTTC
>TRBV9|-|-|TRBJ1-6
CASSAWGRGGDNSPLHF
TGTGCCAGCAGCGCCTGGGGCAGGGGTGGTGATAATTCACCCCTCCACTTT
>TRBV5-1|-|-|TRBJ2-3
CASSLGGHGTDTQYF
TGCGCCAGCAGCTTGGGGGGCCACGGCACAGATACGCAGTATTTT
>TRBV6-1|-|TRBD1|TRBJ1-2
CASSTGGGYYGYTF
TGTGCCAGCAGTACAGGGGGGGGTTACTATGGCTACACCTTC
>TRBV7-2|-|TRBD1|TRBJ1-1
CASSLRQGNTEAFF
TGTGCCAGCAGCTTAAGACAGGGTAACACTGAAGCTTTCTTT
>TRBV5-1|-|TRBD1|TRBJ1-4
CASSNQGQGEKLFF
TGCGCCAGCAGCAACCAGGGACAGGGGGAGAAACTGTTTTTT